The rows below give T cell receptor beta chains drawn from one sample of a study of control samples from healthy donors and cancer patients. The table came from immunoSEQ multiplex PCR; TCRdb's copy has only in-frame clones and leaves some out. The sample lists under 85,000 clones, 94% occurring once. The sample taken for sequencing was blood. The receptors originated from a middle-aged woman in good health. CDR3s include the opening cysteine and the closing phenylalanine or tryptophan. The D gene is left open where the match is weak. Size tells how often a clone was seen (once, few, many) or the class of an expanded clone, and some rows leave it out.

>TRBJ1-2|-|TRBV6-5|-
CASRPLGDGYTF
TGTGCCAGCCGACCCCTGGGCGATGGCTACACCTTC
>TRBJ2-5|TRBD2|TRBV30|-
CAWNRAGGPRQETQYF
TGTGCCTGGAATCGAGCGGGGGGGCCGAGACAGGAGACCCAGTACTTC
>TRBJ2-7|TRBD1|TRBV6-5|once
CASSRDSASYEQYF
TGTGCCAGCAGTAGGGACAGCGCTTCCTACGAGCAGTACTTC
>TRBJ2-1|TRBD2|TRBV11-3|-
CASSLDGGAFEQFF
TGTGCCAGCAGCTTAGACGGGGGGGCATTTGAGCAGTTCTTC
>TRBJ2-5|TRBD2|TRBV9|-
CASSPQAGGIQETQYF
TGTGCCAGCAGCCCTCAAGCGGGGGGGATACAAGAGACCCAGTACTTC
>TRBJ1-1|-|TRBV7-9|once
CASSPGQYTEAFF
TGTGCCAGCAGCCCCGGACAGTACACTGAAGCTTTCTTT
>TRBJ1-2|-|TRBV27|-
CASSAEGHYGYTF
TGTGCCAGCAGTGCGGAAGGGCACTATGGCTACACCTTC
>TRBJ1-5|-|TRBV29-1|-
CSVEAGGNQPQHF
TGCAGCGTTGAGGCTGGGGGCAATCAGCCCCAGCATTTT
>TRBJ1-2|-|TRBV9|-
CASSFDTAYGYTF
TGTGCCAGCAGCTTCGACACCGCTTATGGCTACACCTTC
>TRBJ2-1|-|TRBV6-5|-
CASSTGGGYNEQFF
TGTGCCAGCAGCACAGGGGGGGGTTACAATGAGCAGTTCTTC
>TRBJ1-2|-|TRBV4-1|few
CASSQSGAFGYTF
TGCGCCAGCAGCCAGTCGGGAGCCTTTGGCTACACCTTC
>TRBJ2-5|TRBD1|TRBV12-5|-
CASGMATDRGKETQYF
TGTGCTAGTGGTATGGCGACGGACAGGGGCAAAGAGACCCAGTACTTC
>TRBJ1-5|-|TRBV1|-
CTSSQDRGYSNQPQHF
TGCACCAGCAGCCAAGACAGGGGGTATAGCAATCAGCCCCAGCATTTT
>TRBJ2-7|TRBD2|TRBV4-2|-
CASSQSFGLGSYEQYF
TGTGCCAGCAGCCAATCCTTCGGACTAGGTTCCTACGAGCAGTACTTC
>TRBJ2-7|-|TRBV6-6|once
CASSLISYEQYF
TGTGCCAGCAGTCTTATCTCCTACGAGCAGTACTTC
>TRBJ1-4|-|TRBV28|-
CASSLWGDLLGTNEKLFF
TGTGCCAGCAGTTTATGGGGGGACCTTTTGGGGACTAATGAAAAACTGTTTTTT
>TRBJ2-3|-|TRBV5-1|-
CASSRGPVGGTDTQYF
TGCGCCAGCAGCCGGGGACCCGTGGGAGGAACAGATACGCAGTATTTT
>TRBJ2-7|-|TRBV6-1|-
CASSEWGKDEQYF
TGTGCCAGCAGTGAATGGGGGAAGGACGAGCAGTACTTC
>TRBJ2-3|TRBD1|TRBV11-3|-
CASSNDGQGLTDTQYF
TGTGCCAGCAGTAATGACGGACAGGGGTTGACAGATACGCAGTATTTT
>TRBJ1-6|-|TRBV7-2|-
CASSLESPLHF
TGTGCCAGCAGCTTAGAATCACCCCTCCACTTT
>TRBJ2-5|TRBD2|TRBV19|-
CASSIDGLAVQETQYF
TGTGCCAGTAGTATAGATGGTCTAGCGGTTCAAGAGACCCAGTACTTC
>TRBJ1-5|TRBD1|TRBV19|-
CASSVTGGNQPQHF
TGTGCCAGTAGCGTGACAGGGGGCAATCAGCCCCAGCATTTT
>TRBJ1-6|-|TRBV5-6|-
CASSLPGEGGFYNSPLHF
TGTGCCAGCAGCTTGCCCGGGGAAGGAGGGTTCTATAATTCACCCCTCCACTTT
>TRBJ2-2|TRBD2|TRBV7-3|-
CASSLTSGGRTGELFF
TGTGCCAGCAGCCTTACTAGCGGGGGACGAACCGGGGAGCTGTTTTTT
>TRBJ1-5|-|TRBV30|-
CAWSSTVSNQPQHF
TGTGCCTGGAGTTCGACGGTTAGCAATCAGCCCCAGCATTTT
>TRBJ2-1|TRBD2|TRBV20-1|-
CSASSAGGPSRNEQFF
TGCAGTGCTAGTTCTGCGGGGGGGCCAAGCCGCAATGAGCAGTTCTTC
>TRBJ1-2|-|TRBV28|-
CASSLFDNYGYTF
TGTGCCAGCAGTTTATTTGATAACTATGGCTACACCTTC
>TRBJ2-1|-|TRBV12-3/TRBV12-4|-
CASSLSSEQFF
TGTGCCAGCAGTTTATCTAGTGAGCAGTTCTTC
>TRBJ2-2|TRBD2|TRBV27|-
CASSLGTSGGYTGELFF
TGTGCCAGCAGTTTGGGGACTAGCGGGGGGTACACCGGGGAGCTGTTTTTT
>TRBJ1-1|TRBD1|TRBV6-5|-
CASSFLFQGGVGEAFF
TGTGCCAGCAGTTTCCTTTTTCAGGGGGGAGTAGGTGAAGCTTTCTTT
>TRBJ2-7|-|TRBV7-9|-
CASSPSYYEQYF
TGTGCCAGCAGCCCCTCCTACTACGAGCAGTACTTC
>TRBJ1-4|TRBD1|TRBV5-6|-
CASSLTGVDEKLFF
TGTGCCAGCAGCCTAACAGGGGTCGATGAAAAACTGTTTTTT
>TRBJ2-5|TRBD2|TRBV9|-
CASSVGTSFETQYF
TGTGCCAGCAGCGTAGGGACTAGCTTTGAGACCCAGTACTTC
>TRBJ2-2|-|TRBV28|-
CASSLEVFGELFF
TGTGCCAGCAGCCTTGAGGTTTTCGGGGAGCTGTTTTTT
>TRBJ2-1|-|TRBV6-5|-
CASRDFTLKEQFF
TGTGCCAGCCGGGACTTCACCTTGAAGGAGCAGTTCTTC
>TRBJ2-7|TRBD1|TRBV5-6|-
CASSFLGRGYEQYF
TGTGCCAGCAGCTTTTTAGGCAGGGGGTACGAGCAGTACTTC
>TRBJ1-1|-|TRBV7-2|-
CASSAHREAFF
TGTGCCAGCAGCGCTCACCGGGAAGCTTTCTTT
>TRBJ1-1|-|TRBV29-1|-
CSVEGKITEAFF
TGCAGCGTTGAGGGGAAGATCACTGAAGCTTTCTTT
>TRBJ1-2|TRBD1|TRBV4-1|-
CASSQGTGNRGYTF
TGCGCCAGCAGCCAAGGGACAGGGAATCGTGGCTACACCTTC
>TRBJ1-1|-|TRBV7-8|-
CASSLQGVAEAFF
TGTGCCAGCAGCTTACAGGGAGTGGCTGAAGCTTTCTTT
>TRBJ1-5|-|TRBV2|-
CASSDILSNQPQHF
TGTGCCAGCAGTGACATTCTTAGCAATCAGCCCCAGCATTTT
>TRBJ1-4|-|TRBV20-1|-
CSASRGEKLFF
TGCAGTGCTAGTCGTGGAGAAAAACTGTTTTTT
>TRBJ2-3|TRBD1|TRBV7-9|-
CASSLGGQGRDTQYF
TGTGCCAGCAGCTTAGGTGGACAGGGAAGAGATACGCAGTATTTT
>TRBJ1-1|TRBD1|TRBV27|-
CASSFYAGTGNSEAFF
TGTGCCAGCAGTTTTTACGCCGGGACAGGGAATTCTGAAGCTTTCTTT
>TRBJ2-7|-|TRBV11-2|-
CASSLDPPGSYEQYF
TGTGCCAGCAGCTTAGACCCCCCGGGGTCCTACGAGCAGTACTTC
>TRBJ2-7|-|TRBV29-1|few
CSVEVGVSYEQYF
TGCAGCGTTGAAGTAGGTGTCTCCTACGAGCAGTACTTC
>TRBJ2-2|-|TRBV19|-
CASSKGGKATGELFF
TGTGCCAGTAGTAAGGGCGGGAAGGCGACCGGGGAGCTGTTTTTT
>TRBJ2-3|TRBD2|TRBV13|-
CASGSGSTDTQYF
TGTGCCAGCGGTAGCGGGTCCACAGATACGCAGTATTTT
>TRBJ1-5|-|TRBV3-1/TRBV3-2|-
CASSQDSTANQPQHF
TGTGCCAGCAGCCAAGACTCGACAGCCAATCAGCCCCAGCATTTT